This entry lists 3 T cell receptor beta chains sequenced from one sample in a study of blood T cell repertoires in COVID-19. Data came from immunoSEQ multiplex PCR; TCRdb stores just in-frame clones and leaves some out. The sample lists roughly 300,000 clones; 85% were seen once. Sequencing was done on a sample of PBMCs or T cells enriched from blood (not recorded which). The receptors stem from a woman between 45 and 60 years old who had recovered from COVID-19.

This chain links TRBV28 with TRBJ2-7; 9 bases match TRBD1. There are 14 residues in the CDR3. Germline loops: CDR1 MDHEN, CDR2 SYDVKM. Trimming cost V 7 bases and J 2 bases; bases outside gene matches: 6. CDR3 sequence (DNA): TGTGCCAGCACCCGGGACAGGGAAGCCTACGAGCAGTACTTC. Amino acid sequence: CASTRDREAYEQYF.

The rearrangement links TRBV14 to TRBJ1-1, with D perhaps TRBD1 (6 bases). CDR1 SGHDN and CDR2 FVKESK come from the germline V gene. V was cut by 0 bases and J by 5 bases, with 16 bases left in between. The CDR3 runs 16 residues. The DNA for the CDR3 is TGTGCCAGCAGCCAAGATCTTTTCAGGGGCCGGACTGAAGCTTTCTTT. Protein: CASSQDLFRGRTEAFF. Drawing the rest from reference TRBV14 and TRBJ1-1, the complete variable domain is EAGVTQFPSHSVIEKGQTVTLRCDPISGHDNLYWYRRVMGKEIKFLLHFVKESKQDESGMPNNRFLAERTGGTYSTLKVQPAELEDSGVYFCASSQDLFRGRTEAFFGQGTRLTVV.

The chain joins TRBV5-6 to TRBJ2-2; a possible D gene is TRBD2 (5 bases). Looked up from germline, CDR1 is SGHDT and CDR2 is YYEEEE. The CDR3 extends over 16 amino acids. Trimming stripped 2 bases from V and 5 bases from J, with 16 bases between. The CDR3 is CASSFPRETITGELFF. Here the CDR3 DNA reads TGTGCCAGCAGCTTTCCGAGGGAGACCATAACCGGGGAGCTGTTTTTT.